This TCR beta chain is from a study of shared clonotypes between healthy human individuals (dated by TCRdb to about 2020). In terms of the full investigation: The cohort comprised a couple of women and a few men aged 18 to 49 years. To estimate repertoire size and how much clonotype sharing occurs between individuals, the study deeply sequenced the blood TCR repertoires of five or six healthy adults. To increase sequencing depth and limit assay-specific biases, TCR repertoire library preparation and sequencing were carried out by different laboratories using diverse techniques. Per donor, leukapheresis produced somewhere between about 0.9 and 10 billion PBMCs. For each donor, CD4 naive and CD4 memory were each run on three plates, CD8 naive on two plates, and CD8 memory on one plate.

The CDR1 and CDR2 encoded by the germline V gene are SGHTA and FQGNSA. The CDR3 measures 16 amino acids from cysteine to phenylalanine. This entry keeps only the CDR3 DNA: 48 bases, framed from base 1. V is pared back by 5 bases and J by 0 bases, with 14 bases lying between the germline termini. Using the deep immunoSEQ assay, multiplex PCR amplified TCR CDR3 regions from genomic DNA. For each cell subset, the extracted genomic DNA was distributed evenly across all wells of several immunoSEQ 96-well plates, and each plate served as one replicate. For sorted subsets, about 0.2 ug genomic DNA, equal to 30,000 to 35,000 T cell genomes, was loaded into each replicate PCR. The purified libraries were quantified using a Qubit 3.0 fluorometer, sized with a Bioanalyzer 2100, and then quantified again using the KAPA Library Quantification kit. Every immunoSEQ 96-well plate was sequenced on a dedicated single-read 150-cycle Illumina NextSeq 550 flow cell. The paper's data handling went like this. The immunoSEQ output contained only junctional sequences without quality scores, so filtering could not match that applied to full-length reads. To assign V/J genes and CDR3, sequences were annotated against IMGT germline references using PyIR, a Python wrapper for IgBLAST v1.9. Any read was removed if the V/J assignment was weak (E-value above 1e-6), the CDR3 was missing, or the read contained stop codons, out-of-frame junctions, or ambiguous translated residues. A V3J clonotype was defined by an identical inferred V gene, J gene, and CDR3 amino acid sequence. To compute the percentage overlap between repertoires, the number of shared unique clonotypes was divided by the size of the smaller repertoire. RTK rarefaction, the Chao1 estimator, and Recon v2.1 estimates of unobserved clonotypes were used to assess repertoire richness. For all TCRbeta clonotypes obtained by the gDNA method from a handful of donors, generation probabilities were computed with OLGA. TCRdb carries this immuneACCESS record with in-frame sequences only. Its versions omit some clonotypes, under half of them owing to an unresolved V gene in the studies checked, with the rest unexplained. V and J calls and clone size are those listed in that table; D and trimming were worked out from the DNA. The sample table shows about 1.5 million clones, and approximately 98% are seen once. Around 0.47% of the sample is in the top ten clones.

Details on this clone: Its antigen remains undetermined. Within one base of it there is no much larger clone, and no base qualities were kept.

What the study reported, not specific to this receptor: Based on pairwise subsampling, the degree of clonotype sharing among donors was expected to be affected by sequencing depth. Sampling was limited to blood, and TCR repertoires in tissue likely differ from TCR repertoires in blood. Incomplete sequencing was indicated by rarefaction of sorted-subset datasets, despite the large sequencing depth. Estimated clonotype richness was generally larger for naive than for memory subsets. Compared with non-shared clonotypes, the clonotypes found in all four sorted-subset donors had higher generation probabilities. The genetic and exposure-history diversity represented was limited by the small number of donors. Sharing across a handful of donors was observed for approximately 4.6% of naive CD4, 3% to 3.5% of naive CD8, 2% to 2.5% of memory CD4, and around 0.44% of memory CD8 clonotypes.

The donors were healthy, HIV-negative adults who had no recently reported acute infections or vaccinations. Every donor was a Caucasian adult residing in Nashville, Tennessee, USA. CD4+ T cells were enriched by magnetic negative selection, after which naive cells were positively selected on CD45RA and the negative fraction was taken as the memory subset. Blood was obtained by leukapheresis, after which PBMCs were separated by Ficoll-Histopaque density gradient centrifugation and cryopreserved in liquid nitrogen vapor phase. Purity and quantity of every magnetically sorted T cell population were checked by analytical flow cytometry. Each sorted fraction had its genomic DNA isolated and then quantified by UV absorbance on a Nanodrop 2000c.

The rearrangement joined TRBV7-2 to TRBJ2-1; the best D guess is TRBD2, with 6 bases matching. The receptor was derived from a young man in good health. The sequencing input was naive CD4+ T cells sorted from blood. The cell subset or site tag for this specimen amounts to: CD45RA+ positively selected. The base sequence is TGTGCCAGCAGCCCTCCGGACTATAGCTCCTACAATGAGCAGTTCTTC. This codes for CASSPPDYSSYNEQFF.